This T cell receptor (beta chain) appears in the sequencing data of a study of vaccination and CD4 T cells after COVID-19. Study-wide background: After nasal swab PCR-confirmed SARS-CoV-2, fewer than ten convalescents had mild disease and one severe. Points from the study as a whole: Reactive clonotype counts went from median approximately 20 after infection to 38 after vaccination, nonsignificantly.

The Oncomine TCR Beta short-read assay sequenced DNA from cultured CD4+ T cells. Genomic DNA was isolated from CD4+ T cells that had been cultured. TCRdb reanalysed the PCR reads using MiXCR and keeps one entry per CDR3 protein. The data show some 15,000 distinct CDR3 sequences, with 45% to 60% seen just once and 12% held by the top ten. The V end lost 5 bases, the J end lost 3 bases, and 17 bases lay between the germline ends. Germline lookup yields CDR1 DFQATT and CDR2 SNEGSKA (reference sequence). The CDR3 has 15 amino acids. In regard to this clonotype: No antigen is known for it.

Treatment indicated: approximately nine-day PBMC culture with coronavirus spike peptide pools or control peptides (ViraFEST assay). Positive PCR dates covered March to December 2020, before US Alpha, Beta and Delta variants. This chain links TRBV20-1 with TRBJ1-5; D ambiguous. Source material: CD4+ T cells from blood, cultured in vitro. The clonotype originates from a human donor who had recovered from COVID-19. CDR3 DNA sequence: TGCAGTGCTCCCCCCTCCTGGCAGGACAATCAGCCCCAGCATTTT. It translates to CSAPPSWQDNQPQHF.